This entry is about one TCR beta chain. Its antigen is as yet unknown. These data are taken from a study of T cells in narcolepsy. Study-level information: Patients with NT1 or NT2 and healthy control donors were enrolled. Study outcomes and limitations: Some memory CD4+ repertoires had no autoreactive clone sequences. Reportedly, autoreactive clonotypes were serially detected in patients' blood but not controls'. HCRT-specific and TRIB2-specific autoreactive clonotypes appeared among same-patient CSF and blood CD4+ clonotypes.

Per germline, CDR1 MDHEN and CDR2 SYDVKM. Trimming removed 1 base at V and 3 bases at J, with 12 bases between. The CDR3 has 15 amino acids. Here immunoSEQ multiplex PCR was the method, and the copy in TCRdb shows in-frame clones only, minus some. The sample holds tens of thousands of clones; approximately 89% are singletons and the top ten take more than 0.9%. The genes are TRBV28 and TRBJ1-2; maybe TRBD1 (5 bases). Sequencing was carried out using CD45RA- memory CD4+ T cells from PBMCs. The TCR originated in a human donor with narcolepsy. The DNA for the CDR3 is TGTGCCAGCAGTTTATCTCAGGGAGCCTACTATGGCTACACCTTC. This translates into CASSLSQGAYYGYTF.